Below, 27 T cell receptor beta chains from the same sample are listed, as sequenced in a study of blood T cell repertoires in COVID-19. Repertoires were generated with immunoSEQ multiplex PCR, while TCRdb's copy carries only in-frame clones and drops some. The sample holds approximately 270,000 clones, approximately 90% seen once. The sequenced material came from PBMCs or T cells enriched from blood (not recorded which). The receptors originated from a man in his forties who had been exposed to COVID-19.

The V gene is TRBV11-1, the J gene TRBJ1-6; possible D gene TRBD1, 5 bases. With 5 bases removed from V and 6 bases from J, the gap between germline ends came to 14 bases. This CDR3 contains 15 residues. Germline-derived CDR1 and CDR2 are SGHAT and FQDESV (reference sequence). CDR3 residues: CASSQEGAINSPLHF. The CDR3 nucleotides are TGTGCCAGCAGCCAGGAAGGGGCGATTAATTCACCCCTCCACTTT.

With regard to this clone: The same CDR3 arises from other DNA sequences in this sample as well. The chain is built from TRBV5-4 and TRBJ2-1; unclear D gene. This CDR3 region has 12 residues. CDR1 and CDR2 from the germline V gene are SGHNT and YYREEE (reference sequence). V was shortened by 4 bases and J by 6 bases, with 8 bases between the two germline ends. The DNA for the CDR3 is TGTGCCAGCAGCCTAGGCACCAATGAGCAGTTCTTC. Amino acids: CASSLGTNEQFF.

V and J are TRBV7-2 and TRBJ2-5; 7 bases fit TRBD1. J lost 5 bases, V lost 5 bases, and 14 bases had no gene match. There are 16 residues in the CDR3. The germline CDR1 and CDR2 sequences are SGHTA and FQGNSA. The CDR3 is CASSPRTGKRGETQYF. CDR3 DNA: TGTGCCAGCAGCCCCCGGACAGGAAAACGCGGGGAGACCCAGTACTTC.

This sequence joins TRBV27 and TRBJ2-7; D perhaps matches TRBD2 (5 bases). Per germline, CDR1 MNHEY and CDR2 SMNVEV (reference sequence). Deletions cut 3 bases from V and 2 bases from J, with 14 bases between. CDR3 size: 15 residues. The CDR3: CASSFFTGTTYEQYF. The CDR3 bases are TGTGCCAGCAGTTTTTTTACGGGAACTACCTACGAGCAGTACTTC.

This clone appeared once. V gene TRBV3-1 (or the pseudogene TRBV3-2) combines with J gene TRBJ2-2; TRBD2 is a possible D gene (5 bases). Trimming stripped 3 bases from V and 1 base from J, with 9 bases between. The CDR3 is made up of 15 amino acids. Germline lookup yields CDR1 LGHDT and CDR2 YNNKEL (reference sequence). The CDR3 protein is CASSQLAMNTGELFF. CDR3 DNA: TGTGCCAGCAGCCAGCTAGCAATGAACACCGGGGAGCTGTTTTTT.

The V and J genes are TRBV29-1 and TRBJ1-2; D gene uncertain. This CDR3 has 12 residues. Per germline, CDR1 SQVTM and CDR2 ANQGSEA. The DNA for the CDR3 is TGCATCGCTACGACTAGATCCGATGGCTACACCTTC. Its protein product is CIATTRSDGYTF. Combining the CDR3 with reference TRBV29-1 and TRBJ1-2 gives the whole variable domain SAVISQKPSRDICQRGTSLTIQCQVDSQVTMMFWYRQQPGQSLTLIATANQGSEATYESGFVIDKFPISRPNLTFSTLTVSNMSPEDSSIYLCIATTRSDGYTFGSGTRLTVV.

CDR3 in amino acids: CATSDLRLAGDNEQFF. The CDR3 DNA reads TGTGCCACCAGTGATTTACGGCTAGCTGGTGACAATGAGCAGTTCTTC. The chain links TRBV24-1 to TRBJ2-1; D is perhaps TRBD2 (5 bases). The CDR3 extends over 16 amino acids. From germline, CDR1 is KGHDR and CDR2 SFDVKD. Trimming removed 1 base at V and 5 bases at J, with 14 bases between.

The chain uses TRBV11-2 and TRBJ2-7; 7 positions match TRBD2. Germline V gives CDR1 SGHAT, CDR2 FQNNGV. This CDR3 comprises 15 residues. Germline trimming cut 1 base from V and 4 bases from J; bases unmatched to any gene: 7. The CDR3: CASSLGSGPTYEQYF. In DNA form, the CDR3 reads TGTGCCAGCAGCTTAGGTAGCGGGCCAACATACGAGCAGTACTTC. Looking up the rest from reference TRBV11-2 and TRBJ2-7 gives the full variable domain: EAGVAQSPRYKIIEKRQSVAFWCNPISGHATLYWYQQILGQGPKLLIQFQNNGVVDDSQLPKDRFSAERLKGVDSTLKIQPAKLEDSAVYLCASSLGSGPTYEQYFGPGTRLTVT.

About this clone: The junction and the germline gene differ at one end; a read error may be behind it. V is TRBV7-9 and J is TRBJ2-2, with D maybe TRBD1 (6 bases). This CDR3 region has 12 residues. CDR1 and CDR2 from the germline V gene are SEHNR and FQNEAQ (reference sequence). The CDR3 here is CTMEPGQGELFF. Written as DNA, the CDR3 is TGCACTATGGAGCCTGGACAGGGGGAGCTGTTTTTT.

The chain uses TRBV28 and TRBJ1-1, with D perhaps TRBD1 (6 bases). Germline loops: CDR1 MDHEN, CDR2 SYDVKM. This CDR3 region has 12 residues. V shed 5 bases and J shed 8 bases, with 12 bases lying between them. CDR3: CASSRTAGEAFF. DNA for the CDR3: TGTGCCAGCAGTCGGACAGCTGGGGAAGCTTTCTTT.

The gene calls are TRBV19 and TRBJ2-7, with D possibly matching TRBD2 (9 bases). Germline values: CDR1 LNHDA, CDR2 SQIVND (reference sequence). The CDR3 length is 15 residues. Trimming took 7 bases from V and 6 from J, leaving 22 bases between them. The CDR3 nucleotides are TGTGCCAGTAAGGTAGGACAGGGACTAGCCGGCGAGCAGTACTTC. This gives the protein CASKVGQGLAGEQYF.

V usage is TRBV3-1 (or the pseudogene TRBV3-2) and J usage is TRBJ1-5, with 7 bases lining up with TRBD1. The CDR3 contains 14 residues. V dropped 4 bases and J dropped 4; count of bases not matched to a gene: 4. Germline CDR1 LGHDT, CDR2 YNNKEL (reference sequence). In DNA form, the CDR3 reads TGTGCCAGCAGCCGGACAGGTGGGAATCAGCCCCAGCATTTT. This gives the protein CASSRTGGNQPQHF.

The rearrangement uses TRBV2 and TRBJ2-1; TRBD2 matches at 11 bases. The CDR3 has 13 amino acids. V lost 7 bases, J lost 8 bases, and 4 bases stayed unmatched. In germline, CDR1 is SNHLY, CDR2 FYNNEI. The CDR3: CASTLAGEYEQFF. Written as DNA, the CDR3 is TGTGCCAGCACACTAGCGGGAGAGTATGAGCAGTTCTTC.

The chain couples TRBV5-1 to TRBJ2-1; 11 bases align to TRBD2. Per the germline V gene, CDR1 is SGHRS and CDR2 is YFSETQ. V lost 4 bases and J lost 6; bases outside the gene matches: 18. This CDR3 region has 19 residues. In DNA form, the CDR3 reads TGCGCCAGCAGCCTAAACGCGGGGGTACTAGCGGGAGCGGGCAATGAGCAGTTCTTC. Its translation: CASSLNAGVLAGAGNEQFF.

The V gene is TRBV5-6, the J gene TRBJ2-5, with D perhaps TRBD2 (6 bases). Trimming left V 5 bases short and J 2 bases short, with 13 bases between. The germline V gene has CDR1 SGHDT and CDR2 YYEEEE. The CDR3 consists of 14 residues. The CDR3 sequence: CASSYELAQETQYF. The CDR3 region has the DNA TGTGCCAGCAGTTACGAACTAGCTCAAGAGACCCAGTACTTC.

J is TRBJ1-2 and V is TRBV28; 8 positions agree with TRBD1. The V gene's germline CDR1 is MDHEN and CDR2 SYDVKM. With 5 bases clipped from V and 2 bases from J, the junction kept 10 bases outside the gene matches. The CDR3 is 16 amino acids. The DNA for the CDR3 is TGTGCCAGCAGTCGAAGGACAGGGACCTCGAACTATGGCTACACCTTC. Encoded protein: CASSRRTGTSNYGYTF.

The rearrangement links TRBV7-9 to TRBJ1-4; 8 bases align to TRBD1. The CDR3 spans 14 residues. The V segment lost 7 bases and the J segment 8 bases; nucleotides outside the gene matches: 9. Germline CDR1 is SEHNR and CDR2 is FQNEAQ (reference sequence). The CDR3 region is CASTLTGAIEKLFF. DNA for the CDR3: TGTGCCAGCACCTTGACAGGGGCCATCGAAAAACTGTTTTTT.

This CDR3 reads CASSQAGTANYGYTF. CDR3 bases: TGCGCCAGCAGCCAAGCCGGGACAGCAAACTATGGCTACACCTTC. This chain uses TRBV4-1 with TRBJ1-2; 7 bases are a match to TRBD1. Germline CDR1 reads MGHRA; CDR2 reads YSYEKL. With 1 base clipped from V and 2 bases from J, the junction kept 4 bases outside the gene matches. This CDR3 comprises 15 residues.

This clone was recorded once. The genes are TRBV28 and TRBJ2-3, with D possibly TRBD1 on 6 matching bases. The V end lost 6 bases, the J end lost 4 bases, and 14 bases lay between the germline ends. CDR3 length: 14 residues. Germline V gene sequence: CDR1 MDHEN, CDR2 SYDVKM. CDR3 amino acids: CASRFTGFPDTQYF. The CDR3 bases are TGTGCCAGCAGATTCACAGGGTTTCCAGATACGCAGTATTTT.

V and J are TRBV12-3 or TRBV12-4 and TRBJ2-7; perhaps TRBD2 as D (6 bases). The CDR3 is 12 residues long. V shed 5 bases and J shed 3 bases, with 8 bases lying between them. CDR3 protein: CASSPTSYEQYF. In DNA, the CDR3 is TGTGCCAGCAGTCCGACTAGCTACGAGCAGTACTTC.

The genes are TRBV15 and TRBJ2-1; D perhaps matches TRBD1 (6 bases). V dropped 1 base and J dropped 0 bases, with 13 bases sitting between them. This CDR3 is 17 amino acids long. Germline CDR1 and CDR2: LNHNV and YYDKDF (reference sequence). CDR3 loop: CATSRVGGGNSYNEQFF. CDR3 nucleotide sequence: TGTGCCACCAGCAGAGTTGGGGGCGGCAACTCCTACAATGAGCAGTTCTTC. Complete variable domain (other parts from reference TRBV15 and TRBJ2-1): DAMVIQNPRYQVTQFGKPVTLSCSQTLNHNVMYWYQQKSSQAPKLLFHYYDKDFNNEADTPDNFQSRRPNTSFCFLDIRSPGLGDTAMYLCATSRVGGGNSYNEQFFGPGTRLTVL.

The rearrangement links TRBV24-1 to TRBJ1-4, with no clear D. CDR1 KGHDR and CDR2 SFDVKD come from the germline V gene. This CDR3 has 14 residues. Trimming took 4 bases from V and 8 from J, leaving 13 bases between them. The CDR3, as DNA: TGTGCCACCAGTGACCCCAGGAATCGCGAAAAACTGTTTTTT. Translation: CATSDPRNREKLFF.

The chain carries TRBV4-1 and TRBJ2-7, with TRBD1 identical over 9 bases. Losses at the gene ends were 3 bases for V and 5 bases for J; bases not matched to a gene: 8. The CDR3 runs 15 residues. Germline values: CDR1 MGHRA, CDR2 YSYEKL. Here the CDR3 reads CASSQATGGFNEQYF. The DNA for the CDR3 is TGCGCCAGCAGCCAGGCGACAGGGGGATTCAACGAGCAGTACTTC.

The chain couples TRBV28 to TRBJ2-7; D perhaps matches TRBD1 (6 bases). The V gene lost 5 bases and the J gene lost 2 bases, with 16 bases spanning the gap. This CDR3 region has 15 residues. CDR1 is MDHEN and CDR2 is SYDVKM in the germline V gene. CDR3 loop: CASSPLWDTPYEQYF. The CDR3, as DNA: TGTGCCAGCAGTCCCTTATGGGACACCCCCTACGAGCAGTACTTC.

This sequence joins TRBV3-1 (or the pseudogene TRBV3-2) and TRBJ2-3; the D is unclear. Germline V gene data show CDR1 as LGHDT and CDR2 as YNNKEL (reference sequence). Deletions cut 4 bases from V and 4 bases from J, with 15 bases between. This CDR3 has 15 residues. The CDR3 DNA reads as TGTGCCAGCAGCCTCTCGTGGAGTTCACCAGATACGCAGTATTTT. This sequence encodes CASSLSWSSPDTQYF.

This chain links TRBV18 with TRBJ1-2, with 12 nucleotides matching TRBD1. Looked up from germline, CDR1 is KGHSH and CDR2 is LQKENI. The trim removed 4 bases at V and 2 bases at J, leaving 2 bases unmatched. The CDR3 is 15 residues long. This CDR3 is CASSLGTGGNYGYTF. The CDR3 DNA sequence: TGTGCCAGCTCACTCGGGACAGGGGGCAACTATGGCTACACCTTC. Using reference TRBV18 and TRBJ1-2 for the parts outside the CDR3, the full variable domain is NAGVMQNPRHLVRRRGQEARLRCSPMKGHSHVYWYRQLPEEGLKFMVYLQKENIIDESGMPKERFSAEFPKEGPSILRIQQVVRGDSAAYFCASSLGTGGNYGYTFGSGTRLTVV.

J is TRBJ1-6 and V is TRBV28; D is unclear. Trimming removed 10 bases at V and 0 bases at J, with 16 bases between. Per the germline V gene, CDR1 is MDHEN and CDR2 is SYDVKM. There are 16 residues in the CDR3. CDR3 sequence: CATHTISGSYNSPLHF. The CDR3, as DNA: TGTGCCACCCACACGATATCGGGCTCCTATAATTCACCCCTCCACTTT.